The sequence of this TCR beta chain was determined in a study of blood T cell repertoires in COVID-19. Across the study: COVID-19 samples from acute and convalescent phases originated in the United States, Italy and Spain. Sources were T cells, B-cell-depleted T cells, or PBMCs; the material itself was cDNA or gDNA.

This CDR3 comprises 16 residues. The authors' processing: Reference gene primers were amplified, and this amplification served to estimate nucleated cell counts. Repertoires were generated with immunoSEQ multiplex PCR, while TCRdb's copy carries only in-frame clones and drops some. That table is the source of V, J and clone size, and D and trimming were worked out from the DNA. The sample shows about 200,000 clones, about 82% of them seen only once. The sequencing sample was made of peripheral blood. V usage is TRBV1 and J usage is TRBJ2-5; TRBD2 is taken as the D call from the table, unchecked against the DNA. TRBV1 is recorded as a pseudogene. The clonotype originates from a woman aged 80 or over with acute or convalescent COVID-19. CDR3 region: CTSSQVLGGEGETQYF. As DNA, the CDR3 is TGCACCAGCAGCCAGGTATTGGGGGGAGAGGGGGAGACCCAGTACTTC.